This T cell receptor beta chain was captured in a study of shared clonotypes between healthy human individuals. For unsorted samples, genomic DNA was extracted from around 88 million PBMCs. The CDR3 is made up of 16 amino acids. Germline CDR1 SGHNT, CDR2 YYREEE (reference sequence). Trimming pared 0 bases from V and 4 bases from J, leaving 16 bases between. Repertoires were generated with immunoSEQ multiplex PCR, while TCRdb's copy carries only in-frame clones and drops some. The sample has 450,000 to 500,000 clones; roughly 85% are singletons. This chain uses TRBV5-4 with TRBJ1-1; the D gene is possibly TRBD1 (6 bases). Sequencing was carried out using PBMCs. The receptor comes from a woman in her 40s in good health. Some clones in this sample may be carry-over from other donors' samples. The chain's CDR3 is CASSLVQGGFGTEAFF. The CDR3 nucleotides read TGTGCCAGCAGCTTGGTACAGGGTGGGTTTGGCACTGAAGCTTTCTTT.